The 30 T cell receptor beta chains reported below all come from one sample, sequenced in a study of post-analysis software for immune sequencing data. General observations from the study: Elevated frequency relative to controls characterized about 5 TRBV segments in patients, TRBV5-6, TRBV5-1 and TRBV20-1 among them.

No antigen is known for these receptors. Unique molecular identifiers tagged the TCR beta cDNA libraries. TCRdb reprocessed the PCR reads with MiXCR, giving one entry per CDR3 protein. The sample has more than 350,000 distinct CDR3 sequences; about 39% are singletons. Sequencing input: blood. These receptors were obtained from a girl aged 2-10 years with multiple sclerosis.

J is TRBJ1-1 and V is TRBV27; D call uncertain. Deletions cut 3 bases from V and 4 bases from J, with 9 bases between. This CDR3 spans 13 amino acids. Germline assignment: CDR1 MNHEY and CDR2 SMNVEV (reference sequence). The chain's CDR3 is CASSLFPGTEAFF. The CDR3, as DNA: TGTGCCAGCAGTTTGTTCCCAGGCACTGAAGCTTTCTTT.

The V gene is TRBV14, the J gene TRBJ2-1; possible D gene TRBD1, 6 bases. V lost 0 bases to trimming and J lost 5 bases, with 14 bases between them. From germline, CDR1 is SGHDN and CDR2 FVKESK. The CDR3 is 16 residues long. This CDR3 is CASSQDFRQVNNEQFF. The CDR3 region has the DNA TGTGCCAGCAGCCAAGATTTCAGACAGGTCAACAATGAGCAGTTCTTC.

The chain carries TRBV12-3 or TRBV12-4 and TRBJ1-2; D remains unclear. This CDR3 comprises 11 residues. Trimming stripped 8 bases from V and 5 bases from J, with 9 bases between. CDR3 in DNA: TGTGCCAGCCGGGCGAGTTATGGCTACACCTTC. Amino acids: CASRASYGYTF.

V gene TRBV24-1 combines with J gene TRBJ2-3, with TRBD2 matching 8 bases. The CDR3 extends over 17 amino acids. The junction had 8 bases not matched to a gene; V was cut back by 4 bases and J by 0 bases. Germline V lookup: CDR1 KGHDR, CDR2 SFDVKD. The chain's CDR3 is CATSEPIAGRSTDTQYF. CDR3 nucleotides: TGTGCCACCAGTGAACCCATAGCGGGGAGGAGCACAGATACGCAGTATTTT.

As for this clonotype: No conserved phenylalanine or tryptophan is present at the end of the CDR3, so a read error is the likely explanation. The gene calls are TRBV3-1 and TRBJ2-5, with 7 bases identical to TRBD2. The CDR3 loop spans 15 amino acids. V lost 3 bases, J lost 2 bases, and 6 bases stayed unmatched. Germline CDR1 is LGHDT and CDR2 is YNNKEL (reference sequence). CDR3 in amino acids: CASSQAGDRQETQYG. CDR3 in DNA: TGTGCCAGCAGCCAGGCGGGGGATCGACAAGAGACCCAGTACGGC.

The V gene is TRBV3-1, the J gene TRBJ2-1; a possible D gene is TRBD1 (5 bases). This CDR3 comprises 13 residues. V lost 4 bases to trimming and J lost 6 bases, with 10 bases between them. The germline gives CDR1 LGHDT, CDR2 YNNKEL (reference sequence). The DNA of the CDR3 is TGTGCCAGCAGCCGGCAGGGTGGCAATGAGCAGTTCTTC. Residues: CASSRQGGNEQFF.

This clonotype was seen only once. The J gene is TRBJ2-2, the V gene TRBV7-3; TRBD1 matches 11 bases. CDR3 length equals 17 residues. Germline V CDR1 and CDR2: SGHTA, FQGTGA. The ends lost 2 bases at V and 3 bases at J; junction bases unmatched: 5. This CDR3 reads CASSLRTGGIYTGELFF. The CDR3 DNA reads TGTGCCAGCAGCTTACGGACAGGGGGCATTTACACCGGGGAGCTGTTTTTT.

This clonotype was counted a single time. The genes are TRBV11-2 and TRBJ1-4; weak D call: TRBD1 (5 bases). Germline CDR1 and CDR2: SGHAT and FQNNGV. This CDR3 region has 16 residues. Trimming cost V 3 bases and J 0 bases, with 11 bases left between them. The DNA for the CDR3 is TGTGCCAGCAGCTTCGGGGCGGGGGCAACTAATGAAAAACTGTTTTTT. It translates to CASSFGAGATNEKLFF. The full variable domain, completed using reference TRBV11-2 and TRBJ1-4, is EAGVAQSPRYKIIEKRQSVAFWCNPISGHATLYWYQQILGQGPKLLIQFQNNGVVDDSQLPKDRFSAERLKGVDSTLKIQPAKLEDSAVYLCASSFGAGATNEKLFFGSGTQLSVL.

V is TRBV19 and J is TRBJ1-5, with D maybe TRBD1 (5 bases). The V gene's germline CDR1 is LNHDA and CDR2 SQIVND (reference sequence). This CDR3 is built from 15 residues. The ends were cut back, 2 bases at V and 5 bases at J, with 13 bases in the middle. In DNA, the CDR3 is TGTGCCAGTAGTATATGGGGGTGGCTCGATCAGCCCCAGCATTTT. Protein sequence: CASSIWGWLDQPQHF.

The chain joins TRBV6-5 to TRBJ2-7, with TRBD2 matching 9 bases. The V and J ends lost 5 bases and 3 bases, in that order; junction bases with no gene match: 5. The CDR3 runs 14 residues. Germline values: CDR1 MNHEY, CDR2 SVGAGI. The CDR3 loop is CASSPAGGLYEQYF. Written as DNA, the CDR3 is TGTGCCAGCAGTCCAGCGGGAGGCCTCTACGAGCAGTACTTC.

This clonotype was seen a few times. The V and J genes are TRBV10-3 and TRBJ1-4, with 8 bases matching TRBD1. Trimming cost V 6 bases and J 2 bases; bases outside gene matches: 5. Looked up from germline, CDR1 is ENHRY and CDR2 is SYGVKD. This CDR3 spans 15 amino acids. As DNA, the CDR3 is TGTGCCATCAGCGACCGGACAGGGACTAATGAAAAACTGTTTTTT. Its translation is CAISDRTGTNEKLFF.

The V gene is TRBV20-1, the J gene TRBJ1-6, with D possibly matching TRBD1 (5 bases). CDR1 and CDR2 from the germline V gene are DFQATT and SNEGSKA (reference sequence). Trimming pared 4 bases from V and 3 bases from J, leaving 13 bases between. CDR3 length: 15 residues. The CDR3 DNA reads TGCAGTGCTAACCCGGGGCAAAACTATAATTCACCCCTCCACTTT. As protein: CSANPGQNYNSPLHF.

This clonotype was counted only a few times. The V gene is TRBV4-1, the J gene TRBJ2-7; D uncertain. Germline V lookup: CDR1 MGHRA, CDR2 YSYEKL. The germline V and J ends were trimmed by 1 base and 3 bases, with 25 bases remaining between them. CDR3 length equals 19 residues. CDR3 amino acids: CASSQVKARYPLIHYEQYF. CDR3 bases: TGCGCCAGCAGCCAAGTCAAGGCAAGATATCCCTTGATCCACTACGAGCAGTACTTC.

This sequence joins TRBV12-3 or TRBV12-4 and TRBJ1-5; a possible D gene is TRBD1 (6 bases). The CDR3 has 14 residues. V was cut by 3 bases and J by 5 bases, with 11 bases left in between. CDR3 DNA: TGTGCCAGCAGTTTCGGGGGCGAAGATCAGCCCCAGCATTTT. Translated: CASSFGGEDQPQHF.

The chain employs TRBV7-3 and TRBJ2-3, with TRBD2 matching 9 bases. The ends lost 4 bases at V and 4 bases at J; junction bases unmatched: 9. CDR3 length: 16 residues. Germline V gives CDR1 SGHTA, CDR2 FQGTGA. The CDR3 nucleotides read TGTGCCAGCAGCTCCTTTAGCGGGAGTGGTGCAGATACGCAGTATTTT. This encodes CASSSFSGSGADTQYF.

The V gene is TRBV28, the J gene TRBJ2-7; D gene uncertain. From germline, CDR1 is MDHEN and CDR2 SYDVKM. V was pared by 8 bases and J by 3 bases, with 14 bases between. The CDR3 totals 13 residues. CDR3 region: CASERPGNYEQYF. The CDR3 DNA reads as TGTGCCAGCGAAAGGCCAGGAAACTACGAGCAGTACTTC.

This clonotype has only one observation. This sequence joins TRBV19 and TRBJ1-1; D may be TRBD1 (6 bases). The CDR3 spans 13 residues. V lost 10 bases and J 8 bases, leaving 20 bases between the germline ends. CDR1 and CDR2 from the germline V gene are LNHDA and SQIVND (reference sequence). DNA of the CDR3: TGTGCCACGAGCCCAGATTGGACAGACGAAGCTTTCTTT. Amino acid sequence: CATSPDWTDEAFF.

This clonotype was recorded once. The chain links TRBV12-3 or TRBV12-4 to TRBJ1-2; D gene uncertain. V gave up 1 base and J gave up 3 bases, with 9 bases separating them. The CDR3 is 14 amino acids. The CDR3 loop is CASSLVSGYYGYTF. The CDR3 nucleotides read TGTGCCAGCAGTTTAGTATCCGGATACTATGGCTACACCTTC.

The J gene is TRBJ2-4, the V gene TRBV9, with unresolved D. The CDR3 consists of 15 residues. V lost 4 bases to trimming and J lost 7 bases, with 18 bases between them. CDR1 and CDR2 (germline): SGDLS, YYNGEE. This CDR3 is CASSPQDRLANIQYF. The CDR3 nucleotides read TGTGCCAGCAGCCCCCAGGACCGCTTGGCCAACATTCAGTACTTC. The whole variable domain, remainder taken from reference TRBV9 and TRBJ2-4, is DSGVTQTPKHLITATGQRVTLRCSPRSGDLSVYWYQQSLDQGLQFLIQYYNGEERAKGNILERFSAQQFPDLHSELNLSSLELGDSALYFCASSPQDRLANIQYFGAGTRLSVL.

V is TRBV7-2 and J is TRBJ2-1, with a weak D call TRBD1 (6 bases). With 6 bases removed from V and 5 bases from J, the gap between germline ends came to 17 bases. Per the germline V gene, CDR1 is SGHTA and CDR2 is FQGNSA. The CDR3 covers 15 residues. CDR3 region: CASSGPGQGHNEQFF. The CDR3 bases are TGTGCCAGCAGTGGACCGGGGCAGGGGCACAATGAGCAGTTCTTC.

A few counts support this clonotype. The V and J genes are TRBV19 and TRBJ1-6; possibly TRBD1 for D (6 bases). The CDR3 covers 16 residues. Germline V lookup: CDR1 LNHDA, CDR2 SQIVND (reference sequence). Trimming shortened V by 4 bases and J by 8 bases, and 18 bases separated the two germline ends. The CDR3 region has the DNA TGTGCCAGTAGTAGCTACGACAGGTTATTAGATTCACCCCTCCACTTT. Its protein product is CASSSYDRLLDSPLHF.

The genes are TRBV10-3 and TRBJ2-3; 8 bases map to TRBD2. The junction had 10 bases not matched to a gene; V was cut back by 6 bases and J by 5 bases. Germline CDR1 is ENHRY and CDR2 is SYGVKD. The CDR3 has 15 residues. DNA of the CDR3: TGTGCCATCAGATTAGAGCGGGAGCTCATAGATACGCAGTATTTT. Encoded protein: CAIRLERELIDTQYF.

The chain joins TRBV20-1 to TRBJ1-2; the D gene is possibly TRBD1 (5 bases). CDR3 length: 11 amino acids. Between the trimmed V and J ends, which lost 4 bases and 3 bases, there was a span of 6 bases. Germline CDR1 DFQATT, CDR2 SNEGSKA (reference sequence). The CDR3 spells CSAKTDYGYTF. CDR3 DNA: TGCAGTGCTAAGACAGACTATGGCTACACCTTC.

This clonotype was counted a few times. The chain carries TRBV6-1 and TRBJ1-2; 10 bases are a match to TRBD1. V lost 5 bases, J lost 8 bases, and 5 bases stayed unmatched. Per the germline V gene, CDR1 is MNHNS and CDR2 is SASEGT. This CDR3 region has 13 residues. Here the CDR3 reads CASSFDRGRGYTF. CDR3 DNA sequence: TGTGCCAGCAGTTTTGACAGGGGGCGAGGCTACACCTTC.

The rearrangement joins TRBV11-1 to TRBJ2-3; 9 nucleotides align to TRBD2. Germline values: CDR1 SGHAT, CDR2 FQDESV (reference sequence). The CDR3 sequence is 14 residues long. V was clipped by 10 bases and J by 5 bases; unmatched bases: 10. CDR3 protein: CAIRRGGAGDTQYF. The CDR3, as DNA: TGTGCCATCCGACGCGGGGGGGCTGGAGATACGCAGTATTTT.

The chain recombines TRBV20-1 with TRBJ1-5, with 7 bases identical to TRBD1. Germline CDR1 DFQATT, CDR2 SNEGSKA (reference sequence). The CDR3 is made up of 15 amino acids. The J segment lost 5 bases and the V segment lost 1 base, leaving 8 bases of the junction unmatched. The CDR3 DNA is TGCAGTGCTAGAGCACGACAGGGATCACATCAGCCCCAGCATTTT. It encodes CSARARQGSHQPQHF.

This clonotype was counted ten times or more. The chain links TRBV6-5 to TRBJ2-3; D gene ambiguous. There are 13 residues in the CDR3. Germline CDR1 reads MNHEY; CDR2 reads SVGAGI. V was shortened by 2 bases and J by 1 base, with 4 bases between the two germline ends. CDR3 sequence: CASSYVGTDTQYF. Written as DNA, the CDR3 is TGTGCCAGCAGTTACGTCGGCACAGATACGCAGTATTTT.

V and J are TRBV12-3 or TRBV12-4 and TRBJ1-2; D is unclear. Trimming removed 4 bases at V and 2 bases at J, with 14 bases between. The CDR3 is 15 amino acids. The CDR3 DNA sequence: TGTGCCAGCAGTTCACGGGTAAAGTCGAACTATGGCTACACCTTC. Translated: CASSSRVKSNYGYTF.

This clonotype was picked up one time. At one end, the junction sequence differs from germline, possibly due to a read error. The gene calls are TRBV12-3 or TRBV12-4 and TRBJ2-1; no firm D call. CDR3 length: 15 amino acids. Here the CDR3 reads CVSSLIGLSYNEQFF. DNA for the CDR3: TGTGTCAGCAGTTTAATCGGGCTCTCCTACAATGAGCAGTTCTTC.

The rearrangement uses TRBV28 and TRBJ2-7; the D gene is possibly TRBD2 (5 bases). Germline values: CDR1 MDHEN, CDR2 SYDVKM. The ends were cut back, 7 bases at V and 3 bases at J, with 19 bases in the middle. The CDR3 covers 15 residues. CDR3 DNA: TGTGCCAGCACCCGGACTCCTCGGGCTCTCTACGAGCAGTACTTC. Amino acids: CASTRTPRALYEQYF.